This T cell receptor beta chain was observed in a study of T cells in Graves' hyperthyroidism and ophthalmopathy. General observations from the study: Ophthalmopathy was model-predicted a median about 6 months pre-onset. In blood, most of the thyroid clonotypes expanded above 0.001 were also present.

The junction had 4 bases not matched to a gene; V was cut back by 6 bases and J by 6 bases. CDR1 and CDR2 (germline): MNHEY, SMNVEV (reference sequence). This CDR3 has 12 residues. TCR beta CDR3 regions were amplified from RNA transcripts. HTBI primers drove first-round RT-PCR of the TCR CDR3. TCRdb re-called the multiplex PCR reads with MiXCR, one entry per CDR3 protein. Of roughly 400,000 distinct CDR3 sequences in the sample, 15% to 17% were seen once. This clonotype appeared many times. Its antigen is still unknown. Orbital computed tomography, thyroid ultrasound, serum thyroxine and TRAb, and clinical symptoms together informed the diagnoses. An approximately 10 ml volume of fresh peripheral blood provided the PBMCs.

The sample was blood. This sequence originates from a woman in her late teens or twenties with Graves' hyperthyroidism that later progressed to Graves' ophthalmopathy. The J gene is TRBJ2-7, the V gene TRBV27; 8 bases are a match to TRBD1. Here the CDR3 reads CASSATGVEQYF. In nucleotides, the CDR3 is TGTGCCAGCAGCGCGACAGGGGTCGAGCAGTACTTC.